This entry lists 9 T cell receptor beta chains sequenced from one sample in a study of blood T cells in healthy people across ages. A second roughly 6 to 12 cycle PCR used barcoded and J-beta primers. One entry per CDR3 protein, called by TCRdb with MiXCR from the 5' RACE reads. The table records about 1.8 million distinct CDR3 sequences, roughly 52% of them present only once. Sequencing was carried out using blood. The source is a middle-aged woman in good health.

This clonotype has just a few counts. The V call is TRBV9, the J call TRBJ2-4; 7 bases map to TRBD2. Per germline, CDR1 SGDLS and CDR2 YYNGEE. Unmatched junction bases numbered 3, after V lost 0 bases and J lost 0 bases. CDR3 length equals 16 residues. Here the CDR3 DNA reads TGTGCCAGCAGCGTAGGCCTAGCGGTAGCCAAAAACATTCAGTACTTC. Translated: CASSVGLAVAKNIQYF.

This clonotype turned up a few times. This chain connects TRBV7-2 to TRBJ1-1, with unresolved D. Per germline, CDR1 SGHTA and CDR2 FQGNSA. Trimming removed 3 bases from V and 0 bases from J, with 8 bases in between. CDR3 length equals 14 residues. CDR3: CASSFTRMNTEAFF. The CDR3 DNA is TGTGCCAGCAGCTTTACAAGAATGAACACTGAAGCTTTCTTT.

The genes are TRBV7-8 and TRBJ2-5, with a tentative D call TRBD2 (7 bases). The J call may not be correct, given that the DNA end is closer to TRBJ2-7. The CDR3 extends over 17 amino acids. The V gene's germline CDR1 is SGHVS and CDR2 FQNEAQ. CDR3 region: CASSPVGGPTAIYEQYF. The CDR3, as DNA: TGTGCCAGCAGCCCTGTGGGGGGGCCCACCGCGATTTACGAGCAGTACTTC.

The rearrangement uses TRBV7-3 and TRBJ1-1; maybe TRBD1 (5 bases). This CDR3 is 14 amino acids long. Trimming pared 1 base from V and 3 bases from J, leaving 9 bases between. Germline CDR1 and CDR2: SGHTA and FQGTGA. CDR3 protein: CASSLKGTDTEAFF. The CDR3 DNA is TGTGCCAGCAGCTTAAAGGGGACCGACACTGAAGCTTTCTTT. The full variable domain, completed using reference TRBV7-3 and TRBJ1-1, is GAGVSQTPSNKVTEKGKYVELRCDPISGHTALYWYRQSLGQGPEFLIYFQGTGAADDSGLPNDRFFAVRPEGSVSTLKIQRTERGDSAVYLCASSLKGTDTEAFFGQGTRLTVV.

CDR3 sequence: CASSFWSQGADGYTF. DNA of the CDR3: TGTGCCAGCAGCTTTTGGAGTCAGGGGGCGGATGGCTACACCTTC. This chain links TRBV5-6 with TRBJ1-2; 8 nucleotides agree with TRBD1. The germline CDR1 and CDR2 sequences are SGHDT and YYEEEE. Trimming at V came to 2 bases and at J to 6 bases, leaving 9 bases not matched to a gene. The CDR3 has 15 residues.

J is TRBJ1-2 and V is TRBV7-9; a weak D match, TRBD1 (5 bases). The germline V and J ends were trimmed by 5 bases and 1 base, with 14 bases remaining between them. There are 15 residues in the CDR3. From germline, CDR1 is SEHNR and CDR2 FQNEAQ (reference sequence). In DNA form, the CDR3 reads TGTGCCAGCAGCCTCGGGACGGCGAGTAACTATGGCTACACCTTC. This sequence encodes CASSLGTASNYGYTF.

This chain connects TRBV6-6 to TRBJ1-1, with 8 nucleotides matching TRBD1. Trimming took 6 bases from V and 1 from J; bases not matched to a gene: 7. In germline, CDR1 is MNHNY, CDR2 SVGAGI (reference sequence). The CDR3 length is 15 residues. The CDR3 sequence: CASSFRTGGNTEAFF. The CDR3 nucleotides are TGTGCCAGCAGCTTTCGAACAGGGGGGAACACTGAAGCTTTCTTT.

The chain couples TRBV6-1 to TRBJ2-5; maybe TRBD1 (6 bases). The end of the DNA is better explained by TRBJ2-7, so the J call may be wrong. CDR3 length equals 14 residues. CDR1 and CDR2 (germline): MNHNS, SASEGT. The CDR3 DNA sequence: TGTGCCAGCAGTGCACTACAGGGAACCTACGAGCAGTACTTC. It yields the protein CASSALQGTYEQYF.

This clonotype appeared a few times. The CDR3 DNA follows: TGTGCCAGCAGTTATAGCAGGGTCCTCAAAGAGACCCAGTACTTC. This gives the protein CASSYSRVLKETQYF. V is TRBV7-2 and J is TRBJ2-5, with D perhaps matching TRBD1 (5 bases). V lost 6 bases, J lost 3 bases, and 17 bases lay in between. CDR1 and CDR2 (germline): SGHTA, FQGNSA. The CDR3 is 15 amino acids.